The 27 T cell receptor beta chains reported below all come from one sample, sequenced in a study of cytomegalovirus exposure and HLA in healthy donors. Amplification used 60 Vbeta primers and 13 Jbeta primers. Only in-frame clones appear in the TCRdb table, and some are missing; sequencing was by immunoSEQ multiplex PCR. Of over 150,000 clones in the sample, 80% were seen once. Sequenced input: PBMCs. These receptor sequences come from a man aged 25-45 years in good health and CMV-seronegative.

The chain joins TRBV10-3 to TRBJ2-7; D uncertain. The ends were cut back, 2 bases at V and 2 bases at J, with 4 bases in the middle. The germline gives CDR1 ENHRY, CDR2 SYGVKD. CDR3 length: 12 residues. CDR3 residues: CAISEPTYEQYF. Here the CDR3 DNA reads TGTGCCATCAGTGAGCCAACCTACGAGCAGTACTTC.

The chain uses TRBV15 and TRBJ1-3; D is unclear. This CDR3 has 15 residues. Germline CDR1 and CDR2: LNHNV and YYDKDF (reference sequence). Trimming removed 0 bases from V and 2 bases from J, with 8 bases in between. This CDR3 is CATSRDRQAGNTIYF. CDR3 coding DNA: TGTGCCACCAGCAGAGATCGTCAGGCTGGAAACACCATATATTTT.

This rearrangement joins TRBV27 to TRBJ2-3; D gene unclear. The CDR3 consists of 12 residues. Trimming took 5 bases from V and 2 from J, leaving 5 bases between them. Germline lookup yields CDR1 MNHEY and CDR2 SMNVEV (reference sequence). The CDR3 protein is CASSTFTDTQYF. The CDR3 coding sequence is TGTGCCAGCAGTACTTTCACAGATACGCAGTATTTT.

This clone was seen only once. The chain combines TRBV2 with TRBJ1-3; D uncertain. Per the germline V gene, CDR1 is SNHLY and CDR2 is FYNNEI. The CDR3 loop spans 12 amino acids. V was clipped by 6 bases and J by 8 bases, with 11 bases between them. CDR3 DNA sequence: TGTGCCAGCAGCATCTTTCGGGACACCATATATTTT. It yields the protein CASSIFRDTIYF.

The chain combines TRBV21-1 with TRBJ1-2. TRBV21-1 is reported as a pseudogene. This CDR3 is built from 15 residues. CDR3 sequence: CASSKARFEPYGYTF. DNA of the CDR3: TGTGCCAGCAGCAAAGCGCGGTTCGAGCCCTATGGCTACACCTTC.

The chain has TRBV10-3 and TRBJ1-1, with TRBD1 identical over 10 bases. This CDR3 is 13 amino acids long. The V and J ends lost 7 bases and 4 bases, in that order; junction bases with no gene match: 3. CDR1 ENHRY and CDR2 SYGVKD come from the germline V gene. The CDR3 sequence is CAINDRGLTEAFF. The CDR3 DNA reads as TGTGCCATCAACGACAGGGGGCTCACTGAAGCTTTCTTT.

The chain is built from TRBV9 and TRBJ1-1, with a weak D call TRBD1 (6 bases). This CDR3 is 16 amino acids long. V was shortened by 5 bases and J by 1 base, with 18 bases between the two germline ends. CDR1 is SGDLS, CDR2 YYNGEE, per germline. In DNA, the CDR3 is TGTGCCAGCAGTAGAGGGGGGGGGCTGGAGAACACTGAAGCTTTCTTT. Translation gives CASSRGGGLENTEAFF. Drawing the rest from reference TRBV9 and TRBJ1-1, the complete variable domain is DSGVTQTPKHLITATGQRVTLRCSPRSGDLSVYWYQQSLDQGLQFLIQYYNGEERAKGNILERFSAQQFPDLHSELNLSSLELGDSALYFCASSRGGGLENTEAFFGQGTRLTVV.

This clone was detected a few times. This chain uses TRBV11-2 with TRBJ2-2; 7 bases are a match to TRBD2. The CDR3 covers 16 residues. Germline values: CDR1 SGHAT, CDR2 FQNNGV. V lost 8 bases to trimming and J lost 2 bases; unmatched junction nucleotides: 11. CDR3 in amino acids: CASDPLGGTNTGELFF. In DNA, the CDR3 is TGTGCCAGCGACCCCCTGGGAGGGACTAACACCGGGGAGCTGTTTTTT.

V and J are TRBV4-3 and TRBJ1-3; 7 bases line up with TRBD1. The germline gives CDR1 LGHNA, CDR2 YSLEER. The CDR3 loop spans 16 amino acids. V dropped 0 bases and J dropped 14; count of bases not matched to a gene: 16. The CDR3 bases are TGCGCCAGCAGCCAAGATCTCGGACAGGCCACACGTTTCTTATATTTT. Encoded protein: CASSQDLGQATRFLYF.

This chain uses TRBV2 with TRBJ2-2; TRBD1 matches 7 bases. After removal of 6 bases from V and 4 bases from J, the junction contained 2 bases not matched to a gene. The CDR3 loop spans 13 amino acids. Germline values: CDR1 SNHLY, CDR2 FYNNEI. CDR3 residues: CASRDRSTGELFF. The CDR3 nucleotides are TGTGCCAGCAGGGACAGGTCCACCGGGGAGCTGTTTTTT. Based on the CDR3 plus reference TRBV2 and TRBJ2-2, the full variable domain is EPEVTQTPSHQVTQMGQEVILRCVPISNHLYFYWYRQILGQKVEFLVSFYNNEISEKSEIFDDQFSVERPDGSNFTLKIRSTKLEDSAMYFCASRDRSTGELFFGEGSRLTVL.

The chain joins TRBV7-3 to TRBJ2-1; 8 bases line up with TRBD1. This CDR3 comprises 15 residues. Germline CDR1 is SGHTA and CDR2 is FQGTGA. With 5 bases clipped from V and 10 bases from J, the junction kept 13 bases outside the gene matches. The CDR3 sequence: CASSALTGATGEQFF. In DNA form, the CDR3 reads TGTGCCAGCAGCGCCCTGACAGGGGCCACAGGAGAGCAGTTCTTC. The full variable domain, completed using reference TRBV7-3 and TRBJ2-1, is GAGVSQTPSNKVTEKGKYVELRCDPISGHTALYWYRQSLGQGPEFLIYFQGTGAADDSGLPNDRFFAVRPEGSVSTLKIQRTERGDSAVYLCASSALTGATGEQFFGPGTRLTVL.

V is TRBV11-2 and J is TRBJ2-1; 9 bases are shared with TRBD2. The CDR3 has 16 residues. Germline-derived CDR1 and CDR2 are SGHAT and FQNNGV. V lost 4 bases and J lost 5; bases outside the gene matches: 9. The CDR3 region has the DNA TGTGCCAGCAGCTCCGGAAGGACTAGCGCTGACAATGAGCAGTTCTTC. It yields the protein CASSSGRTSADNEQFF.

The chain has TRBV27 and TRBJ1-5; 10 bases line up with TRBD1. The CDR3 consists of 18 residues. The germline V gene has CDR1 MNHEY and CDR2 SMNVEV (reference sequence). Trimming at V came to 5 bases and at J to 6 bases, leaving 16 bases not matched to a gene. CDR3 residues: CASSGRDRGQKRGQPQHF. DNA for the CDR3: TGTGCCAGCAGTGGCCGGGACAGGGGACAAAAAAGGGGTCAGCCCCAGCATTTT.

The CDR3 here is CASTTGGGRTAEAFF. The CDR3 DNA sequence: TGTGCCAGCACCACAGGGGGCGGCCGCACGGCTGAAGCTTTCTTT. The rearrangement links TRBV7-8 to TRBJ1-1, with TRBD1 matching over 9 bases. The CDR3 is 15 residues long. Germline CDR1 and CDR2: SGHVS and FQNEAQ. J gave up 6 bases and V 7 bases, and 12 bases lay outside the gene matches. The entire variable domain, with the rest obtained from reference TRBV7-8 and TRBJ1-1, is as follows: GAGVSQSPRYKVAKRGQDVALRCDPISGHVSLFWYQQALGQGPEFLTYFQNEAQLDKSGLPSDRFFAERPEGSVSTLKIQRTQQEDSAVYLCASTTGGGRTAEAFFGQGTRLTVV.

The J gene is TRBJ1-1, the V gene TRBV9, with D perhaps matching TRBD1 (5 bases). This CDR3 has 14 amino acids. V lost 0 bases, J lost 0 bases, and 6 bases lay in between. Looked up from germline, CDR1 is SGDLS and CDR2 is YYNGEE. The CDR3 loop reads CASSVGTLNTEAFF. CDR3 nucleotides: TGTGCCAGCAGCGTAGGGACACTGAACACTGAAGCTTTCTTT.

The V and J genes are TRBV29-1 and TRBJ1-1; 7 nucleotides agree with TRBD1. The CDR3 runs to 15 residues. Germline V gives CDR1 SQVTM, CDR2 ANQGSEA. After removal of 5 bases from V and 1 base from J, the junction contained 10 bases not matched to a gene. The CDR3 loop is CSVLSRDSENTEAFF. CDR3 coding DNA: TGCAGCGTTCTAAGTCGGGACAGCGAGAACACTGAAGCTTTCTTT.

The genes are TRBV13 and TRBJ1-2; D remains ambiguous. The CDR3 has 12 residues. Trimming took off 4 bases at V and 1 base at J, with 4 bases between the two ends. Germline CDR1 reads PRHDT; CDR2 reads FYEKMQ (reference sequence). CDR3 DNA: TGTGCCAGCAGCTCACTTAACTATGGCTACACCTTC. It specifies CASSSLNYGYTF.

The J gene is TRBJ2-7, the V gene TRBV2, with D possibly matching TRBD1 (8 bases). CDR3 length equals 12 residues. V was cut by 4 bases and J by 7 bases, with 11 bases left in between. Germline V lookup: CDR1 SNHLY, CDR2 FYNNEI. In DNA, the CDR3 is TGTGCCAGCAGTGTACAGGGGGGGGAGCAGTACTTC. It codes for CASSVQGGEQYF.

This clone was found once. The genes are TRBV7-2 and TRBJ1-6; D gene ambiguous. Germline CDR1 reads SGHTA; CDR2 reads FQGNSA. Trimming removed 5 bases at V and 0 bases at J, with 11 bases between. The CDR3 contains 16 residues. CDR3: CASSVEQSSYNSPLHF. The CDR3 coding sequence is TGTGCCAGCAGCGTCGAACAGAGCTCCTATAATTCACCCCTCCACTTT.

This chain joins TRBV7-2 and TRBJ2-1; 10 positions match TRBD1. The length of the CDR3 is 14 residues. Trimming took 4 bases from V and 8 from J; bases not matched to a gene: 5. CDR1 and CDR2 (germline): SGHTA, FQGNSA. The CDR3 reads CASSYWTGGYEQFF. CDR3 coding DNA: TGTGCCAGCAGCTACTGGACAGGGGGTTATGAGCAGTTCTTC.

The genes are TRBV28 and TRBJ1-2, with D perhaps matching TRBD1 (6 bases). Deletions cut 10 bases from V and 2 bases from J, with 14 bases between. CDR1 and CDR2 (germline): MDHEN, SYDVKM. The CDR3 length is 13 residues. The CDR3 coding sequence is TGTGCCACCTCGAGGGGGAACAACTATGGCTACACCTTC. Its translation is CATSRGNNYGYTF.

The genes are TRBV27 and TRBJ1-1; D gene ambiguous. Trimming removed 2 bases from V and 8 bases from J, with 12 bases in between. The CDR3 runs 13 residues. Germline values: CDR1 MNHEY, CDR2 SMNVEV (reference sequence). CDR3 in amino acids: CASSLPYAREAFF. The CDR3 nucleotides read TGTGCCAGCAGTTTACCTTACGCTAGGGAAGCTTTCTTT.

CDR3 in amino acids: CASSVAEFDSDTEAFF. CDR3 sequence (DNA): TGTGCCAGCAGCGTAGCGGAATTCGACAGTGACACTGAAGCTTTCTTT. V gene TRBV9 combines with J gene TRBJ1-1, with D possibly being TRBD1 (5 bases). The V end was cut by 0 bases, the J end by 3 bases, with 15 bases between. The CDR3 is 16 amino acids. CDR1 and CDR2 (germline): SGDLS, YYNGEE.

The J gene is TRBJ2-7, the V gene TRBV10-1, with 7 bases aligning to TRBD2. Per the germline V gene, CDR1 is WNHNN and CDR2 is SYGVQD (reference sequence). J lost 0 bases, V lost 0 bases, and 5 bases had no gene match. The CDR3 is made up of 16 amino acids. The CDR3 bases are TGCGCCAGCAGTGAGTCGACGGGGAGGGTCTCCTACGAGCAGTACTTC. This encodes CASSESTGRVSYEQYF.

This chain connects TRBV7-6 to TRBJ2-7; D may be TRBD2 (6 bases). The CDR3 spans 17 residues. Trimming left V 5 bases short and J 5 bases short, with 25 bases between. Germline CDR1 SGHVS, CDR2 FNYEAQ. CDR3 nucleotide sequence: TGTGCCAGCAGCGAGAGGGGTGGAGGGCTAGCTTCCCACGAGCAGTACTTC. Its translation is CASSERGGGLASHEQYF.

The table lists this clone with a few counts. The rearrangement joins TRBV7-3 to TRBJ1-2; D call uncertain. Germline V gene lookup returns CDR1 SGHTA and CDR2 FQGTGA. CDR3 length: 11 amino acids. V was pared by 4 bases and J by 8 bases, with 8 bases between. The CDR3 coding sequence is TGTGCCAGCAGCTCCGGGTCGGGCTACACCTTC. Translating gives CASSSGSGYTF.

The chain employs TRBV19 and TRBJ2-1; 9 positions match TRBD1. The J segment lost 7 bases and the V segment lost 10 bases, leaving 20 bases of the junction unmatched. Looked up from germline, CDR1 is LNHDA and CDR2 is SQIVND (reference sequence). This CDR3 has 17 residues. CDR3 coding DNA: TGTGCCACCTCGGGGTTACCCGGGACAGGGAAGGTGAATGAGCAGTTCTTC. This translates into CATSGLPGTGKVNEQFF.